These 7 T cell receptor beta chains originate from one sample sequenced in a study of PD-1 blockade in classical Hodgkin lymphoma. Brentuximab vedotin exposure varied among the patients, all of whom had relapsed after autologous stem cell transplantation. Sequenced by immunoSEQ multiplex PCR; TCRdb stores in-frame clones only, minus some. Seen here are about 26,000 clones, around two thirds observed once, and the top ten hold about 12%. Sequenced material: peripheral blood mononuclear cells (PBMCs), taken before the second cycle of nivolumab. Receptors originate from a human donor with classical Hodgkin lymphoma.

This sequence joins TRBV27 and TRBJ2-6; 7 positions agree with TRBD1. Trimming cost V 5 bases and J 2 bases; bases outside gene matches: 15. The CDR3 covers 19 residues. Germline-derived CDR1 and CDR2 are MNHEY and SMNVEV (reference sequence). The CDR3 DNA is TGTGCCAGCAGTGCACGACAGGGTCGGGGAGTTCCTGGGGCCAACGTCCTGACTTTC. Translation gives CASSARQGRGVPGANVLTF. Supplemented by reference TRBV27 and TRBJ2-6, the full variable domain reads EAQVTQNPRYLITVTGKKLTVTCSQNMNHEYMSWYRQDPGLGLRQIYYSMNVEVTDKGDVPEGYKVSRKEKRNFPLILESPSPNQTSLYFCASSARQGRGVPGANVLTFGAGSRLTVL.

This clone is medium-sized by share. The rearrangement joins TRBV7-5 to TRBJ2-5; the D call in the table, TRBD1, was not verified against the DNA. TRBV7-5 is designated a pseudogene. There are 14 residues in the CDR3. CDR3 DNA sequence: TGTGCCAGAAGCTTTAAGGACAGGGAAGAGACCCAGTACTTC. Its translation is CARSFKDREETQYF.

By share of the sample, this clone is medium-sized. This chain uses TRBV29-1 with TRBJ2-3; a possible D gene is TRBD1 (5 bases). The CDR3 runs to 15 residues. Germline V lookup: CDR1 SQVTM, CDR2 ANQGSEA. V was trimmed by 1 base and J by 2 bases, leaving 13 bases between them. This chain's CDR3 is CSVEGHTGITDTQYF. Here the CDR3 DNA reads TGCAGCGTTGAAGGTCATACAGGAATCACAGATACGCAGTATTTT.

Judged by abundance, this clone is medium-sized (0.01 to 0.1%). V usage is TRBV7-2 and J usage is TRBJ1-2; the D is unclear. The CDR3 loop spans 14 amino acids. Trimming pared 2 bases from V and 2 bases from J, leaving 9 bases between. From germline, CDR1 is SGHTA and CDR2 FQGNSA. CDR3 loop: CASSLRRMNYGYTF. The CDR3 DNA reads TGTGCCAGCAGCTTAAGAAGAATGAACTATGGCTACACCTTC.

CDR3 DNA: TGTGCCATCAGTCTAGACTCTGGGGCCAACGTCCTGACTTTC. Its translation: CAISLDSGANVLTF. V and J are TRBV10-3 and TRBJ2-6; D uncertain. The CDR3 contains 14 residues. Germline CDR1 reads ENHRY; CDR2 reads SYGVKD. V lost 5 bases, J lost 0 bases, and 5 bases lay in between.

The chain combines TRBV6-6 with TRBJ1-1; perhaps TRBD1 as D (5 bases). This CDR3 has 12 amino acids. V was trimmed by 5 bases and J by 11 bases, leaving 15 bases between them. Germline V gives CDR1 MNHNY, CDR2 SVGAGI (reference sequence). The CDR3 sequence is CASSTPPGRAFF. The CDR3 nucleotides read TGTGCCAGCAGTACCCCCCCAGGGCGGGCTTTCTTT.

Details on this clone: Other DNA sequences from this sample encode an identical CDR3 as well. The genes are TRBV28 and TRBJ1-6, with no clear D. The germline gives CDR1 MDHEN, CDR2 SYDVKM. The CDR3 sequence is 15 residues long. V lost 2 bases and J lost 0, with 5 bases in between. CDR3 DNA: TGTGCCAGCAGTTTAGGGAGCTCCTATAATTCACCCCTCCACTTT. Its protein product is CASSLGSSYNSPLHF.